These T cell receptor beta chains were read from a single sample in a study of blood T cell repertoires in COVID-19. Assay used: immunoSEQ multiplex PCR; TCRdb lists only in-frame clones, some missing. The sample consists of 490,000 or so clones, roughly 88% of them appearing once. Sequenced: PBMCs or T cells enriched from blood (not recorded which). These receptors originate from a woman aged 40 to 49 who had recovered from COVID-19. Both conserved end residues are trimmed from each CDR3. Only some rows state a clone size, as once, few, many or a class for expanded clones.

v_gene: TRBV5-1; abundance: .; CDR3aa: ASSLDGYGYT
v_gene: TRBV5-8; abundance: .; CDR3aa: ASSWGEGTGYTEAF
v_gene: TRBV29-1; abundance: .; CDR3aa: SAGGGLPYEQY
v_gene: TRBV7-6; abundance: .; CDR3aa: ASSLGTGGNTIY
v_gene: TRBV18; abundance: .; CDR3aa: ASSAGTGTDTQY
v_gene: TRBV3-1/TRBV3-2; abundance: .; CDR3aa: ASSQGRANYNEQF
v_gene: TRBV6-5; abundance: few; CDR3aa: ASSGGLHRSDEQF
v_gene: TRBV9; abundance: .; CDR3aa: ASSVEGALTQY
v_gene: TRBV2; abundance: .; CDR3aa: ASRDRTAGNTIY
v_gene: TRBV6-5; abundance: .; CDR3aa: ASRDRNTEAF
v_gene: TRBV5-4; abundance: once; CDR3aa: ASSLMGRGETQY
v_gene: TRBV5-6; abundance: .; CDR3aa: ASSYASVNTGELF
v_gene: TRBV27; abundance: .; CDR3aa: ASRVRTDFNTEAF
v_gene: TRBV7-6; abundance: .; CDR3aa: ASSFGLAGVKPHCEQY
v_gene: TRBV11-3; abundance: .; CDR3aa: ASSSVSVGSPLH
v_gene: TRBV9; abundance: .; CDR3aa: ASSPRGTSYNEQF
v_gene: TRBV29-1; abundance: .; CDR3aa: SVRPRSSYEQY
v_gene: TRBV19; abundance: .; CDR3aa: ASSIGTAGWGYT
v_gene: TRBV5-8; abundance: .; CDR3aa: ASSLDFYEQY
v_gene: TRBV7-9; abundance: .; CDR3aa: ASSPERSGGSSYEQY
v_gene: TRBV10-3; abundance: once; CDR3aa: AISESTGQGWYGYT
v_gene: TRBV5-1; abundance: few; CDR3aa: ASSLRQGMNSPLH
v_gene: TRBV5-4; abundance: .; CDR3aa: ASSLGGAPNTGELF
v_gene: TRBV4-3; abundance: .; CDR3aa: ASSQDGRYNEQF
v_gene: TRBV27; abundance: .; CDR3aa: ASSLWASRVVNQPQH
v_gene: TRBV5-1; abundance: few; CDR3aa: ASSTWTGVDTEAF
v_gene: TRBV7-9; abundance: .; CDR3aa: ASSIPGLARITGELF
v_gene: TRBV25-1; abundance: .; CDR3aa: ASSESSHTYNSPLH
v_gene: TRBV11-3; abundance: once; CDR3aa: ASSPTPAGRGGDTEAF